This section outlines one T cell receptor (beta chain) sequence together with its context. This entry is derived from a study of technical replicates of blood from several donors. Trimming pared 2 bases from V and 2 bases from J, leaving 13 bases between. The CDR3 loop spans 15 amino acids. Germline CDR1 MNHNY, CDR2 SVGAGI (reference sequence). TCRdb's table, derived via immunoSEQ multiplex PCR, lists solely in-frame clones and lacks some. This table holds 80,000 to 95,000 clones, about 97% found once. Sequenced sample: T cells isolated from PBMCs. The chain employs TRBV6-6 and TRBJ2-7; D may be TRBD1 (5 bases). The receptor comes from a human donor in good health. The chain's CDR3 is CASSYQGYATYEQYF. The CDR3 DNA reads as TGTGCCAGCAGTTACCAGGGTTACGCAACCTACGAGCAGTACTTC.